This TCR beta chain was observed in a study of T cells in women clearing cervical HPV infection. The overall study: Case blood was drawn a median approximately 21 weeks after lesion detection. Only a few women had HLA typing results available.

Profiling relied on immunoSEQ multiplex PCR, and the TCRdb table lists in-frame clones only, not all of them. The table lists some 40,000 clones. Judged by frequency, this clone is medium-sized (0.01 to 0.1%). With the read ending 3 residues before the CDR3 end, the germline J gene is used to fill in that end. Germline V gene lookup returns CDR1 KGHSH and CDR2 LQKENI. The CDR3 contains 14 residues. The V gene lost 5 bases and the J gene lost 6 bases, with 14 bases spanning the gap. Sequencing input: blood buffy coat. The receptor was isolated from a woman aged 18 to 69 with a cervical HPV16 infection that either progressed to CIN3+ or cleared (not recorded which). V is TRBV18 and J is TRBJ2-1; D gene unclear. Partial CDR3 DNA: TGTGCCAGCTCAAGCTTCCCGATACTCAATGAG. Protein: CASSSFPILNE. The full CDR3 protein is CASSSFPILNEQFF. The complete variable domain, with remaining parts taken from reference TRBV18 and TRBJ2-1, reads NAGVMQNPRHLVRRRGQEARLRCSPMKGHSHVYWYRQLPEEGLKFMVYLQKENIIDESGMPKERFSAEFPKEGPSILRIQQVVRGDSAAYFCASSSFPILNEQFFGPGTRLTVL.